The 22 T cell receptor beta chains below come from one sample, sequenced in a study of T cells in women clearing cervical HPV infection. Profiled with immunoSEQ multiplex PCR; TCRdb holds only in-frame clones, not every one. The sample table includes some 30,000 clones. Material: blood buffy coat. Receptors were obtained from a woman aged 18 to 69 with a cervical HPV16 infection that either progressed to CIN3+ or cleared (not recorded which).

On this clone: The CDR3 end lies 3 residues beyond the end of the read and is filled in from the germline J gene. The chain employs TRBV7-2 and TRBJ2-3; 9 nucleotides line up with TRBD2. This CDR3 has 15 amino acids. Germline V gene data show CDR1 as SGHTA and CDR2 as FQGNSA. CDR3 DNA, as far as it was read: TGTGCCAGCAGCTTCAATGGGCTAGCGGGAACCCCG. Protein product: CASSFNGLAGTP. The CDR3 as a whole reads CASSFNGLAGTPQYF.

In regard to this clone: The observed sequence ends 3 residues before the CDR3 terminus, with the missing tail filled in from the germline J gene. V usage is TRBV30 and J usage is TRBJ1-6; D is uncertain. The CDR3 has 14 residues. Germline CDR1 is GTSNPN and CDR2 is SVGIG (reference sequence). V lost 2 bases and J 8 bases, leaving 13 bases between the germline ends. The CDR3 region is CAWSSGNVYSPLHF. The CDR3 bases that were read are TGTGCCTGGAGTTCGGGGAATGTTTATTCACCC.

About this clone: Read coverage stops 3 residues before the CDR3 terminus; the germline J gene supplies the remainder. The chain employs TRBV29-1 and TRBJ2-1; D remains unclear. The ends were cut back, 7 bases at V and 0 bases at J, with 13 bases in the middle. This CDR3 has 14 residues. The germline V gene has CDR1 SQVTM and CDR2 ANQGSEA. CDR3 protein: CSGTPRSSYNEQFF. The sequenced part of the CDR3 DNA is TGCAGCGGAACTCCTAGGAGCTCCTACAATGAG.

Regarding this clone: Read data end 3 residues before the CDR3 end; the end is taken from the germline J gene. The chain is built from TRBV30 and TRBJ2-2; possible D gene TRBD2, 5 bases. Germline lookup yields CDR1 GTSNPN and CDR2 SVGIG (reference sequence). V was trimmed by 2 bases and J by 9 bases, leaving 7 bases between them. This CDR3 is built from 11 residues. The CDR3 reads CAWSPTRELFF. CDR3 bases read: TGTGCCTGGAGTCCGACTAGGGAG. Combining the CDR3 with reference TRBV30 and TRBJ2-2 gives the whole variable domain SQTIHQWPATLVQPVGSPLSLECTVEGTSNPNLYWYRQAAGRGLQLLFYSVGIGQISSEVPQNLSASRPQDRQFILSSKKLLLSDSGFYLCAWSPTRELFFGEGSRLTVL.

Concerning this clone: Coverage ceases 3 residues before the CDR3 finishes, and the germline J gene fills in the end. This chain connects TRBV12-3 or TRBV12-4 to TRBJ2-3, with TRBD2 matching 13 bases. V trimming: 4 bases; J trimming: 2 bases; junction bases outside the gene matches: 9. The CDR3 is made up of 18 amino acids. The covered CDR3 bases are TGTGCCAGCAGTTCCATGCCGGGACTAGCGGGGTACACAGATACG. Translation: CASSSMPGLAGYTDT. The entire CDR3 reads CASSSMPGLAGYTDTQYF.

Comments on this clone: The read terminates 3 residues ahead of where the CDR3 ends, so the germline J gene completes it. The rearrangement joins TRBV19 to TRBJ1-2; D is unresolved. Germline V gene sequence: CDR1 LNHDA, CDR2 SQIVND (reference sequence). The CDR3 runs to 13 residues. Incomplete CDR3 DNA: TGTGCCAGTAGTACGAGGAGGGTCAATGAC. Amino acid sequence: CASSTRRVND. The CDR3, in full, reads CASSTRRVNDYTF.

Notes on this clone: With the read ending 3 residues before the CDR3 end, the germline J gene is used to fill in that end. V usage is TRBV11-2 and J usage is TRBJ1-4; 7 bases line up with TRBD1. V shed 6 bases and J 7 bases; nucleotides not matched to a gene: 8. Germline CDR1 and CDR2: SGHAT and FQNNGV. The CDR3 totals 14 residues. The covered CDR3 bases are TGTGCCAGCAGTACAGGGGTAGAGGGTGAAAAA. This codes for CASSTGVEGEK. The entire CDR3 protein is CASSTGVEGEKLFF.

Regarding this clone: With the read ending 3 residues before the CDR3 end, the germline J gene is used to fill in that end. V is TRBV14 and J is TRBJ2-5; TRBD2 is a possible D gene (6 bases). Germline CDR1 and CDR2: SGHDN and FVKESK. The length of the CDR3 is 15 residues. V dropped 4 bases and J dropped 2 bases, with 14 bases sitting between them. The CDR3 is CASSPWRGLQETQYF. The sequenced CDR3 bases are TGTGCCAGCAGCCCCTGGAGGGGTTTGCAAGAGACC.

Concerning this clone: The read comes to an end 3 residues before the CDR3 does, leaving the germline J gene to fill in the end. The chain employs TRBV18 and TRBJ2-1, with 12 bases lining up with TRBD2. Trimming cost V 4 bases and J 6 bases; bases outside gene matches: 7. Germline assignment: CDR1 KGHSH and CDR2 LQKENI. This CDR3 comprises 16 residues. The sequenced part of the CDR3 DNA is TGTGCCAGCTCACTGACTAGCGGGGGCACCACCAATGAG. Protein: CASSLTSGGTTNE. The whole CDR3 is CASSLTSGGTTNEQFF. Combining the CDR3 with reference TRBV18 and TRBJ2-1 gives the whole variable domain NAGVMQNPRHLVRRRGQEARLRCSPMKGHSHVYWYRQLPEEGLKFMVYLQKENIIDESGMPKERFSAEFPKEGPSILRIQQVVRGDSAAYFCASSLTSGGTTNEQFFGPGTRLTVL.

With regard to this clone: Read coverage stops 3 residues before the CDR3 terminus; the germline J gene supplies the remainder. The V and J genes are TRBV5-4 and TRBJ2-2, with 7 bases matching TRBD1. Trimming cost V 2 bases and J 4 bases; bases outside gene matches: 8. The CDR3 runs 16 residues. Germline CDR1 and CDR2: SGHNT and YYREEE (reference sequence). CDR3 residues: CASSFRSAGGTGELFF. CDR3 bases read: TGTGCCAGCAGCTTTAGGTCAGCAGGGGGCACCGGGGAG.

On this clone itself: The read ends 3 residues shy of where the CDR3 ends; the end is completed using the germline J gene. The chain links TRBV5-5 to TRBJ1-1, with 7 bases lining up with TRBD1. The CDR3 totals 12 residues. Trimming at V came to 3 bases and at J to 7 bases, leaving 3 bases not matched to a gene. CDR1 SGHKS and CDR2 YYEKEE come from the germline V gene (reference sequence). The CDR3 is CASSWQGVEAFF. CDR3 DNA (partial): TGTGCCAGCAGCTGGCAGGGGGTTGAA.

Details on this clone: The read ends 3 residues shy of where the CDR3 ends; the end is completed using the germline J gene. The V gene is TRBV5-1, the J gene TRBJ2-3; 7 bases match TRBD1. This CDR3 is 14 amino acids long. CDR1 is SGHRS, CDR2 YFSETQ, per germline. CDR3 loop: CASSLGDSNQPQYF. The CDR3 DNA, read in part, is TGCGCCAGCAGCTTGGGGGACAGCAATCAGCCG.

CDR3 DNA (partial): TGTGCCAGCAGTTGGGACAGGGAAGCCCAAGAGACC. It specifies CASSWDREAQET. The CDR3 as a whole reads CASSWDREAQETQYF. The genes are TRBV5-8 and TRBJ2-5, with 9 nucleotides matching TRBD1. The read ends 3 residues shy of where the CDR3 ends; the end is completed using the germline J gene. The CDR3 contains 15 residues. Germline loops: CDR1 SGHTS, CDR2 YDEGEE. V lost 5 bases and J lost 1; bases outside the gene matches: 6.

Incomplete CDR3 DNA: TGTGCCAGCAGCCCGACGCAGGCCGGGGACACTGAA. Translating it yields CASSPTQAGDTE. The complete CDR3 sequence is CASSPTQAGDTEAFF. The chain is built from TRBV7-9 and TRBJ1-1; no clear D gene. The read comes to an end 3 residues before the CDR3 does, leaving the germline J gene to fill in the end. Between the trimmed V and J ends, which lost 5 bases and 3 bases, there was a span of 16 bases. The CDR3 has 15 residues. Germline V gene data show CDR1 as SEHNR and CDR2 as FQNEAQ (reference sequence).

A note on this clone: Read data end 3 residues before the CDR3 end; the end is taken from the germline J gene. The chain uses TRBV19 and TRBJ1-1; a possible D gene is TRBD1 (6 bases). The CDR3 totals 18 residues. V lost 0 bases, J lost 0 bases, and 17 bases lay in between. Germline lookup yields CDR1 LNHDA and CDR2 SQIVND (reference sequence). The part of the CDR3 DNA that was read is TGTGCCAGTAGTATAGAAGGCAGGGGAGGAGGGATGAACACTGAA. Its protein product is CASSIEGRGGGMNTE. The CDR3 in its entirety is CASSIEGRGGGMNTEAFF.

For this clone: The DNA ends 3 residues before the CDR3 does, and the rest of the CDR3 is filled in from the germline J gene. The chain carries TRBV5-1 and TRBJ2-7, with 7 bases identical to TRBD2. The germline V gene encodes CDR1 SGHRS and CDR2 YFSETQ. V shed 0 bases and J 6 bases; nucleotides not matched to a gene: 9. The CDR3 extends over 15 amino acids. The CDR3 reads CASSLDLGGVGEQYF. The CDR3 bases that were read are TGCGCCAGCAGCTTGGATCTGGGGGGGGTGGGCGAG.

CDR3 loop: CSVGTGSAYEQYF. Incomplete CDR3 DNA: TGCAGCGTGGGGACAGGGAGTGCCTACGAG. The chain couples TRBV29-1 to TRBJ2-7; 9 bases are shared with TRBD1. The read is 3 residues too short to cover the CDR3 end, so that end is filled in from the germline J gene. V dropped 6 bases and J dropped 2; count of bases not matched to a gene: 5. Germline values: CDR1 SQVTM, CDR2 ANQGSEA. The CDR3 totals 13 residues.

Points on this clone: Read coverage stops 3 residues before the CDR3 terminus; the germline J gene supplies the remainder. This chain joins TRBV4-2 and TRBJ1-5, with 7 bases fitting TRBD1. Trimming removed 4 bases from V and 3 bases from J; junction bases left unmatched: 9. There are 16 residues in the CDR3. From germline, CDR1 is LGHNA and CDR2 YNFKEQ. The CDR3 loop reads CASSPGGQENNQPQHF. CDR3 DNA, as far as it was read: TGTGCCAGCAGCCCCGGTGGACAGGAGAACAATCAGCCC.

Details on this clone: The junction departs from the called germline gene at one end, perhaps through a read error. With the read ending 3 residues before the CDR3 end, the germline J gene is used to fill in that end. This same CDR3 is encoded by further DNA sequences in the sample. This chain links TRBV20-1 with TRBJ2-3, with 10 positions matching TRBD2. Looked up from germline, CDR1 is DFQATT and CDR2 is SNEGSKA (reference sequence). This CDR3 is 16 amino acids long. CDR3 sequence reads: CSARDRLAGVRDTQYF. The covered CDR3 bases are TGCAGTGCCAGAGATCGCCTAGCGGGGGTGAGAGATACG.

Worth noting for this clone: The read terminates 3 residues ahead of where the CDR3 ends, so the germline J gene completes it. The J gene is TRBJ1-5, the V gene TRBV5-5; D perhaps matches TRBD1 (5 bases). The V and J ends lost 6 bases and 1 base respectively, with 11 bases between them. This CDR3 region has 14 residues. Germline CDR1 and CDR2: SGHKS and YYEKEE (reference sequence). The CDR3 reads CASNRGGSNQPQHF. The sequenced CDR3 bases are TGTGCCAGCAACCGGGGGGGGAGCAATCAGCCC. Based on the CDR3 plus reference TRBV5-5 and TRBJ1-5, the full variable domain is DAGVTQSPTHLIKTRGQQVTLRCSPISGHKSVSWYQQVLGQGPQFIFQYYEKEERGRGNFPDRFSARQFPNYSSELNVNALLLGDSALYLCASNRGGSNQPQHFGDGTRLSIL.

On this clone itself: Sequencing ends 3 residues short of the CDR3 end; the germline J gene provides the rest. This chain joins TRBV24-1 and TRBJ1-6; 7 nucleotides line up with TRBD1. Trimming took 4 bases from V and 5 from J; bases not matched to a gene: 4. The CDR3 covers 15 residues. Germline V gene sequence: CDR1 KGHDR, CDR2 SFDVKD. CDR3 amino acids: CATSESGGHNSPLHF. The covered CDR3 bases are TGTGCCACCAGTGAGTCAGGGGGTCATAATTCACCC.

Turning to this clone: Sequencing ends 3 residues short of the CDR3 end; the germline J gene provides the rest. The chain couples TRBV19 to TRBJ1-2, with TRBD1 as a possible D gene (5 bases). The CDR3 is made up of 15 amino acids. The germline CDR1 and CDR2 sequences are LNHDA and SQIVND (reference sequence). The CDR3 sequence: CASSPSGNPWGDYTF. The sequenced part of the CDR3 DNA is TGTGCCAGTAGTCCTAGCGGGAACCCTTGGGGGGAC.